This T cell receptor (beta chain) originates from a study of cytomegalovirus exposure and HLA in healthy donors. The V end lost 4 bases, the J end lost 7 bases, and 25 bases lay between the germline ends. The CDR3 has 18 amino acids. Germline CDR1 and CDR2: LNHDA and SQIVND (reference sequence). Findings and caveats of the study: CMV serostatus stood as the only immune exposure information on hand. Looking again later, the authors saw that most CMV-associated TCR beta chains seemed HLA-restricted.

Healthy people donating bone marrow made up the donors. PCR was performed using 60 Vbeta and 13 Jbeta primers. Sequenced by immunoSEQ multiplex PCR; TCRdb stores in-frame clones only, minus some. Altogether roughly 140,000 clones are present, around 79% being singletons, with the ten largest covering roughly 0.7%. Note on this clone: What it recognizes is unknown.

Specimen: PBMCs. The receptor's source is a male donor in good health and CMV-seronegative. J is TRBJ2-2 and V is TRBV19; D is undetermined. The CDR3 DNA follows: TGTGCCAGTAGTACGCGAGGAGTGGTTGCTGTTGGCGGCGGGGAGCTGTTTTTT. Encoded protein: CASSTRGVVAVGGGELFF. Variable domain in full (rest from reference TRBV19 and TRBJ2-2): DGGITQSPKYLFRKEGQNVTLSCEQNLNHDAMYWYRQDPGQGLRLIYYSQIVNDFQKGDIAEGYSVSREKKESFPLTVTSAQKNPTAFYLCASSTRGVVAVGGGELFFGEGSRLTVL.